These 9 T cell receptor beta chains share one sample of origin, sequenced in a study of blood T cell repertoires in COVID-19. Assay used: immunoSEQ multiplex PCR; TCRdb lists only in-frame clones, some missing. The table shows roughly 40,000 clones, with over 75% occurring only once. The sequenced material came from peripheral blood. All receptors come from a woman aged 80 or over with acute or convalescent COVID-19.

V gene TRBV7-2 combines with J gene TRBJ2-3; D remains unclear. The CDR3 has 15 residues. Trimming left V 3 bases short and J 0 bases short, with 10 bases between. Germline values: CDR1 SGHTA, CDR2 FQGNSA. CDR3 nucleotide sequence: TGTGCCAGCAGCTTTAGGCTAGAGAGCACAGATACGCAGTATTTT. This codes for CASSFRLESTDTQYF.

This clone is a singleton in its sample. The rearrangement uses TRBV3-1 (or the pseudogene TRBV3-2) and TRBJ2-7; TRBD2 agrees at 10 bases. Trimming took 2 bases from V and 2 from J; bases not matched to a gene: 0. Germline CDR1 reads LGHDT; CDR2 reads YNNKEL (reference sequence). This CDR3 has 14 residues. CDR3 residues: CASSQLAGAYEQYF. The CDR3 DNA reads as TGTGCCAGCAGCCAACTAGCGGGAGCCTACGAGCAGTACTTC.

The V gene is TRBV7-2, the J gene TRBJ1-6; the D is unclear. This CDR3 has 12 amino acids. Germline V gene sequence: CDR1 SGHTA, CDR2 FQGNSA. The V and J ends lost 3 bases and 9 bases respectively, with 6 bases between them. CDR3 loop: CASSFEGSPLHF. The CDR3 region has the DNA TGTGCCAGCAGCTTTGAGGGTTCACCCCTCCACTTT. The entire variable domain, with the rest obtained from reference TRBV7-2 and TRBJ1-6, is as follows: GAGVSQSPSNKVTEKGKDVELRCDPISGHTALYWYRQSLGQGLEFLIYFQGNSAPDKSGLPSDRFSAERTGGSVSTLTIQRTQQEDSAVYLCASSFEGSPLHFGNGTRLTVT.

This clone has just one count. This chain links TRBV29-1 with TRBJ1-2; the D gene is possibly TRBD1 (5 bases). Trimming took off 6 bases at V and 0 bases at J, with 11 bases between the two ends. Germline V gives CDR1 SQVTM, CDR2 ANQGSEA. The CDR3 loop spans 13 amino acids. DNA of the CDR3: TGCAGCGTGGGGGAGGAGACTAACTATGGCTACACCTTC. Protein sequence: CSVGEETNYGYTF. The full variable domain, with the rest looked up from reference TRBV29-1 and TRBJ1-2, is SAVISQKPSRDICQRGTSLTIQCQVDSQVTMMFWYRQQPGQSLTLIATANQGSEATYESGFVIDKFPISRPNLTFSTLTVSNMSPEDSSIYLCSVGEETNYGYTFGSGTRLTVV.

There are a few counts of this clone. The gene calls are TRBV30 and TRBJ1-5, with D maybe TRBD1 (6 bases). The CDR3 is 16 residues long. V was trimmed by 2 bases and J by 4 bases, leaving 18 bases between them. CDR1 GTSNPN and CDR2 SVGIG come from the germline V gene (reference sequence). The CDR3 sequence is CAWSTRGRGSNQPQHF. The CDR3 coding sequence is TGTGCCTGGAGTACCAGGGGAAGGGGGTCGAATCAGCCCCAGCATTTT.

This chain joins TRBV19 and TRBJ1-1; tentatively, D is TRBD1 (5 bases). The germline V gene encodes CDR1 LNHDA and CDR2 SQIVND (reference sequence). V shed 6 bases and J shed 1 base, with 12 bases lying between them. CDR3 length equals 14 residues. The CDR3 loop is CASRPGLENTEAFF. CDR3 sequence (DNA): TGTGCCAGTAGACCGGGACTCGAGAACACTGAAGCTTTCTTT.

The chain has TRBV12-5 and TRBJ2-1, with 7 bases matching TRBD2. This CDR3 spans 16 amino acids. Germline CDR1 and CDR2: LGHNT and FRNRAP. V trimming: 2 bases; J trimming: 1 base; junction bases outside the gene matches: 5. CDR3 DNA sequence: TGTGCTAGTGGTTTGAGGGCGGGAGTATCCTACAATGAGCAGTTCTTC. This translates into CASGLRAGVSYNEQFF.

The rearrangement joins TRBV5-1 to TRBJ2-2; a weak D match, TRBD2 (5 bases). V was clipped by 4 bases and J by 4 bases, with 20 bases between them. The CDR3 runs to 17 residues. Germline V gene lookup returns CDR1 SGHRS and CDR2 YFSETQ. CDR3 region: CASSPFAGIVSTGELFF. As DNA, the CDR3 is TGCGCCAGCAGCCCCTTTGCCGGGATCGTGTCCACCGGGGAGCTGTTTTTT.

The chain is built from TRBV6-5 and TRBJ2-7, with 7 nucleotides matching TRBD1. J lost 1 base, V lost 5 bases, and 5 bases had no gene match. The CDR3 contains 14 residues. Germline V gives CDR1 MNHEY, CDR2 SVGAGI. CDR3 loop: CASSPGQASYEQYF. DNA of the CDR3: TGTGCCAGCAGTCCAGGACAGGCTTCCTACGAGCAGTACTTC.